This entry features one TCR beta chain sequence. The antigen remains undetermined. Profiling relied on immunoSEQ multiplex PCR, and the TCRdb table lists in-frame clones only, not all of them. The sample has tens of thousands of clones; roughly 96% are singletons. This specimen comes from a study of siplizumab effects on memory and regulatory T cells. V lost 5 bases to trimming and J lost 2 bases, with 11 bases between them. Germline V gene data show CDR1 as SGHTA and CDR2 as FQGNSA. There are 14 residues in the CDR3. Findings and caveats of the study: It seemed that naive T cells were more diverse than memory cells and were major contributors to the alloresponse. Confirmation that proliferating Tregs from siplizumab cultures had suppressive function was not obtained.

Material: naive CD4+ T cells sorted from blood. The V gene is TRBV7-2, the J gene TRBJ2-3; no clear D. This sequence was found in a human donor in good health. The CDR3 reads CASSDRVPTDTQYF. In DNA, the CDR3 is TGTGCCAGCAGCGACCGGGTCCCCACAGATACGCAGTATTTT.